What follows are 29 T cell receptor beta chains derived from one specimen sequenced in a study of cytomegalovirus exposure and HLA in healthy donors. The PCR employed 60 Vbeta primers together with 13 Jbeta primers. Clones were sequenced by immunoSEQ multiplex PCR, and TCRdb holds only the in-frame ones, with some missing. This sample's clone table lists about 130,000 clones. Input material: PBMCs. The receptor set was obtained from a woman aged 40 to 50 in good health and CMV-seronegative.

V gene TRBV19 combines with J gene TRBJ2-7; 7 nucleotides align to TRBD1. Germline CDR1 reads LNHDA; CDR2 reads SQIVND (reference sequence). The V gene end was trimmed by 9 bases and the J gene end by 9 bases; junction bases not matched to a gene: 20. The CDR3 totals 15 residues. The CDR3 coding sequence is TGTGCCAGGCCTAAGGACAGGCCCATTCATTTCGGGCAGTACGTC. Residues: CARPKDRPIHFGQYV.

The chain employs TRBV6-4 and TRBJ1-1, with a tentative D call TRBD1 (5 bases). CDR3 size: 13 residues. The germline V gene has CDR1 MRHNA and CDR2 SNTAGT. The V end was cut by 7 bases, the J end by 6 bases, with 15 bases between. The CDR3 is CASTNNQGSEAFF. CDR3 DNA: TGTGCCAGCACAAACAACCAGGGATCTGAAGCTTTCTTT.

The V and J genes are TRBV7-3 and TRBJ1-2, with 8 bases aligning to TRBD1. J was trimmed by 9 bases and V by 5 bases; bases with no gene match: 5. Germline CDR1 reads SGHTA; CDR2 reads FQGTGA. The CDR3 runs to 12 residues. The CDR3 DNA sequence: TGTGCCAGCAGCGGGGACAGGTTGAGCTACACCTTC. Translated: CASSGDRLSYTF.

The chain recombines TRBV20-1 with TRBJ2-7; maybe TRBD1 (5 bases). The germline V gene has CDR1 DFQATT and CDR2 SNEGSKA (reference sequence). The CDR3 length is 11 residues. The V and J ends lost 5 bases and 4 bases respectively, with 9 bases between them. The CDR3 nucleotides are TGCAGTGCTGTGGACAATTACGAGCAGTACGTC. Its translation is CSAVDNYEQYV.

The CDR3 region has the DNA TGTGCCAGCAGCCCCGGACAGGCCCGTTCCCCTTACGAGCAGTACGTC. Protein: CASSPGQARSPYEQYV. The chain carries TRBV5-6 and TRBJ2-7, with 7 nucleotides matching TRBD1. J gave up 4 bases and V 4 bases, and 14 bases lay outside the gene matches. The CDR3 loop spans 16 amino acids. The germline V gene encodes CDR1 SGHDT and CDR2 YYEEEE.

The CDR3 protein is CASSEDPGQGYNEQFF. The CDR3, as DNA: TGTGCCAGCAGTGAAGATCCGGGACAGGGCTACAATGAGCAGTTCTTC. This sequence joins TRBV6-4 and TRBJ2-1, with 9 bases lining up with TRBD1. J gave up 3 bases and V 3 bases, and 6 bases lay outside the gene matches. From germline, CDR1 is MRHNA and CDR2 SNTAGT. CDR3 length: 16 residues.

The CDR3 reads CASSYSPSGAYEQYV. CDR3 in DNA: TGTGCCAGCAGTTACTCCCCTAGCGGGGCCTACGAGCAGTACGTC. The chain is built from TRBV6-6 and TRBJ2-7; 9 bases agree with TRBD2. V shed 0 bases, J shed 2 bases, and the junction held 2 bases outside the gene matches. The CDR3 contains 15 residues. Per germline, CDR1 MNHNY and CDR2 SVGAGI (reference sequence).

The J gene is TRBJ1-1, the V gene TRBV7-3; D remains ambiguous. V lost 0 bases, J lost 3 bases, and 8 bases lay in between. The CDR3 spans 14 residues. Looked up from germline, CDR1 is SGHTA and CDR2 is FQGTGA. CDR3 DNA: TGTGCCAGCAGCTTAACGCGCGAGGACACTGAAGCTTTCTTT. Its protein is CASSLTREDTEAFF.

The chain has TRBV19 and TRBJ2-5, with D unresolved. Trimming took 5 bases from V and 2 from J, leaving 9 bases between them. Germline V lookup: CDR1 LNHDA, CDR2 SQIVND (reference sequence). The CDR3 spans 13 residues. CDR3 sequence: CASSRTRQETQYF. The CDR3, as DNA: TGTGCCAGTAGTCGAACCAGACAAGAGACCCAGTACTTC. Combining the CDR3 with reference TRBV19 and TRBJ2-5 gives the whole variable domain DGGITQSPKYLFRKEGQNVTLSCEQNLNHDAMYWYRQDPGQGLRLIYYSQIVNDFQKGDIAEGYSVSREKKESFPLTVTSAQKNPTAFYLCASSRTRQETQYFGPGTRLLVL.

J is TRBJ1-1 and V is TRBV9; 7 bases match TRBD1. CDR1 is SGDLS, CDR2 YYNGEE, per germline. The CDR3 sequence is 14 residues long. V shed 6 bases and J 1 base; nucleotides not matched to a gene: 6. CDR3 residues: CASTKTGQNTEAFF. For the CDR3, the DNA is TGTGCCAGCACCAAGACAGGGCAGAACACTGAAGCTTTCTTT.

The chain uses TRBV25-1 and TRBJ2-5; D unclear. This CDR3 has 14 amino acids. V was trimmed by 5 bases and J by 5 bases, leaving 15 bases between them. Germline CDR1 and CDR2: MGHDK and SYGVNS. This CDR3 is CASSSPLGWETQYF. The CDR3 DNA follows: TGTGCCAGCAGTTCCCCCTTGGGCTGGGAGACCCAGTACTTC.

The V and J genes are TRBV5-1 and TRBJ2-5; TRBD2 might be the D (6 bases). CDR3 length equals 15 residues. Germline V CDR1 and CDR2: SGHRS, YFSETQ. V was pared by 0 bases and J by 2 bases, with 11 bases between. CDR3 amino acids: CASSLVRGAQETQYF. The DNA for the CDR3 is TGCGCCAGCAGCTTGGTTCGCGGGGCGCAAGAGACCCAGTACTTC.

The genes are TRBV6-5 and TRBJ2-7; unclear D gene. The CDR3 consists of 13 residues. CDR1 MNHEY and CDR2 SVGAGI come from the germline V gene. V was pared by 5 bases and J by 0 bases, with 8 bases between. The CDR3 reads CASSPPDSYEQYV. The CDR3 DNA is TGTGCCAGCAGTCCCCCGGACTCCTACGAGCAGTACGTC.

The chain is built from TRBV2 and TRBJ1-1, with TRBD1 identical over 9 bases. The CDR3 loop spans 15 amino acids. Per germline, CDR1 SNHLY and CDR2 FYNNEI. The J segment lost 3 bases and the V segment lost 6 bases, leaving 8 bases of the junction unmatched. This CDR3 reads CASRGSRDRDTEAFF. In DNA, the CDR3 is TGTGCCAGCAGAGGGTCCCGGGACAGGGACACTGAAGCTTTCTTT.

This chain joins TRBV7-8 and TRBJ2-2; tentatively, D is TRBD1 (6 bases). V lost 5 bases to trimming and J lost 0 bases, with 16 bases between them. Germline V CDR1 and CDR2: SGHVS, FQNEAQ. This CDR3 spans 17 amino acids. CDR3 amino acids: CASSPSFGTSNTGELFF. For the CDR3, the DNA is TGTGCCAGCAGCCCAAGCTTCGGGACATCGAACACCGGGGAGCTGTTTTTT. Full variable domain (rest looked up from reference TRBV7-8 and TRBJ2-2): GAGVSQSPRYKVAKRGQDVALRCDPISGHVSLFWYQQALGQGPEFLTYFQNEAQLDKSGLPSDRFFAERPEGSVSTLKIQRTQQEDSAVYLCASSPSFGTSNTGELFFGEGSRLTVL.

The chain uses TRBV9 and TRBJ2-1; TRBD2 aligns across 8 bases. V shed 2 bases, J shed 7 bases, and the junction held 11 bases outside the gene matches. The germline V gene encodes CDR1 SGDLS and CDR2 YYNGEE. The CDR3 extends over 16 amino acids. CDR3 protein: CASSVEPGLDRNEQFF. For the CDR3, the DNA is TGTGCCAGCAGCGTTGAGCCGGGACTAGATAGGAATGAGCAGTTCTTC.

J is TRBJ1-6 and V is TRBV2; D remains unclear. The V end lost 4 bases, the J end lost 9 bases, and 16 bases lay between the germline ends. This CDR3 region has 15 residues. CDR1 is SNHLY, CDR2 FYNNEI, per germline. The CDR3 protein is CASSGATPFGSPLHF. The CDR3 DNA reads as TGTGCCAGCAGTGGGGCGACCCCCTTCGGTTCACCCCTCCACTTT.

CDR3 sequence reads: CAISEPITDTQYF. CDR3 nucleotide sequence: TGTGCCATCAGTGAGCCTATCACAGATACGCAGTATTTT. This chain joins TRBV10-3 and TRBJ2-3; no clear D. The V end lost 2 bases, the J end lost 2 bases, and 5 bases lay between the germline ends. This CDR3 region has 13 residues. Germline values: CDR1 ENHRY, CDR2 SYGVKD.

The chain joins TRBV6-5 to TRBJ1-1; perhaps TRBD1 as D (6 bases). Trimming stripped 4 bases from V and 2 bases from J, with 8 bases between. CDR1 MNHEY and CDR2 SVGAGI come from the germline V gene. The CDR3 consists of 13 residues. This CDR3 reads CASSWGLNTEAFF. CDR3 coding DNA: TGTGCCAGCAGTTGGGGGCTTAACACTGAAGCTTTCTTT.

The rearrangement links TRBV18 to TRBJ2-7; TRBD2 is a possible D gene (6 bases). The length of the CDR3 is 15 residues. Germline loops: CDR1 KGHSH, CDR2 LQKENI. V dropped 6 bases and J dropped 2 bases, with 17 bases sitting between them. The DNA of the CDR3 is TGTGCCAGCTCGGACGCGGGGTTTTCGACCTACGAGCAGTACTTC. It translates to CASSDAGFSTYEQYF.

This sequence joins TRBV5-1 and TRBJ2-3; 7 bases line up with TRBD1. V gave up 6 bases and J gave up 0 bases; unmatched junction bases: 10. The CDR3 sequence is 16 residues long. The germline V gene encodes CDR1 SGHRS and CDR2 YFSETQ. The DNA for the CDR3 is TGCGCCAGCACCTCCCACGACAGGGCTAGCACAGATACGCAGTATTTT. This sequence encodes CASTSHDRASTDTQYF.

CDR3 in amino acids: CASSSQGDEVGSPLHF. CDR3 nucleotides: TGTGCCAGCAGCTCCCAGGGGGACGAAGTAGGTTCACCCCTCCACTTT. The J gene is TRBJ1-6, the V gene TRBV9, with TRBD1 matching 7 bases. The CDR3 runs 16 residues. The germline V gene encodes CDR1 SGDLS and CDR2 YYNGEE. Germline trimming cut 4 bases from V and 9 bases from J; bases unmatched to any gene: 13.

The chain links TRBV11-2 to TRBJ2-2, with D possibly matching TRBD1 (5 bases). V was shortened by 4 bases and J by 5 bases, with 11 bases between the two germline ends. Germline V gene sequence: CDR1 SGHAT, CDR2 FQNNGV. The length of the CDR3 is 14 residues. CDR3 loop: CASSWDTGTGELFF. The DNA for the CDR3 is TGTGCCAGCAGCTGGGATACAGGTACCGGGGAGCTGTTTTTT. Full variable domain (outside the CDR3, taken from reference TRBV11-2 and TRBJ2-2): EAGVAQSPRYKIIEKRQSVAFWCNPISGHATLYWYQQILGQGPKLLIQFQNNGVVDDSQLPKDRFSAERLKGVDSTLKIQPAKLEDSAVYLCASSWDTGTGELFFGEGSRLTVL.

The chain combines TRBV4-1 with TRBJ2-5; D ambiguous. The CDR3 totals 15 residues. V lost 1 base, J lost 7 bases, and 16 bases lay in between. Germline V lookup: CDR1 MGHRA, CDR2 YSYEKL. The DNA of the CDR3 is TGCGCCAGCAGCCAAGGGCTAGGATCGGAAGGGACCCAGTACTTC. Protein product: CASSQGLGSEGTQYF.

The V and J genes are TRBV6-1 and TRBJ1-3; TRBD1 is a possible D gene (6 bases). Deletions cut 10 bases from V and 4 bases from J, with 14 bases between. This CDR3 comprises 13 residues. Germline CDR1 and CDR2: MNHNS and SASEGT. CDR3 sequence: CATPGVTGNTIYF. DNA of the CDR3: TGTGCCACTCCAGGGGTGACGGGAAACACCATATATTTT.

The gene calls are TRBV4-3 and TRBJ2-7; D may be TRBD1 (6 bases). The length of the CDR3 is 15 residues. Germline lookup yields CDR1 LGHNA and CDR2 YSLEER. Trimming cost V 2 bases and J 3 bases, with 14 bases left between them. Written as DNA, the CDR3 is TGCGCCAGCAGCCAATTGGTGACAGGTGGCTACGAGCAGTACGTC. This gives the protein CASSQLVTGGYEQYV.

The J gene is TRBJ1-4, the V gene TRBV5-1; 8 bases map to TRBD1. The V segment lost 6 bases and the J segment 8 bases; nucleotides outside the gene matches: 9. The CDR3 runs 14 residues. CDR1 and CDR2 from the germline V gene are SGHRS and YFSETQ. CDR3 protein: CASTTGQGYEKLFF. The CDR3 bases are TGCGCCAGCACCACCGGACAGGGATACGAAAAACTGTTTTTT.

V gene TRBV7-2 combines with J gene TRBJ1-3; TRBD1 might be the D (5 bases). Per the germline V gene, CDR1 is SGHTA and CDR2 is FQGNSA. The CDR3 runs to 12 residues. The V end lost 5 bases, the J end lost 7 bases, and 9 bases lay between the germline ends. CDR3 sequence (DNA): TGTGCCAGCAGCCTTGACAGTAACACCATATATTTT. This sequence encodes CASSLDSNTIYF.

The J gene is TRBJ2-4, the V gene TRBV5-8; no reliable D call. V was cut by 2 bases and J by 0 bases, with 9 bases left in between. Germline assignment: CDR1 SGHTS and CDR2 YDEGEE. CDR3 size: 15 residues. As DNA, the CDR3 is TGTGCCAGCAGCTTTGCCAGTCTAGCCAAAAACATTCAGTACTTC. Residues: CASSFASLAKNIQYF.